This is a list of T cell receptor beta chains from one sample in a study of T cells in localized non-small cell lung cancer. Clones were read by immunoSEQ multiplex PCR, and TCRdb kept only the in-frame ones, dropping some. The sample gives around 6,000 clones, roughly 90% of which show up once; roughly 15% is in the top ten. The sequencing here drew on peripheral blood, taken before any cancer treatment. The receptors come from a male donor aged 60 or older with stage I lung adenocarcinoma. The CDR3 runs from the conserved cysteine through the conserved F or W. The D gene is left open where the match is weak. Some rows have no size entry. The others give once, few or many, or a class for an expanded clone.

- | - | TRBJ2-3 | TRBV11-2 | CASSYVLWGTDTQYF | TGTGCCAGCAGCTACGTTTTGTGGGGGACAGATACGCAGTATTTT
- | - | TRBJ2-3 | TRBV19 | CASSGGYSTDTQYF | TGTGCCAGTAGTGGGGGGTATAGCACAGATACGCAGTATTTT
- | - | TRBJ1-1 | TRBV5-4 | CASSFGRGTEAFF | TGTGCCAGCAGCTTCGGACGAGGCACTGAAGCTTTCTTT
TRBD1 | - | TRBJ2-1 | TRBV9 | CASSVGGQGADEQFF | TGTGCCAGCAGCGTAGGGGGACAGGGGGCTGACGAGCAGTTCTTC
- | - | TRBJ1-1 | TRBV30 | CAWSLQGNTEAFF | TGTGCCTGGAGCCTACAGGGGAACACTGAAGCTTTCTTT
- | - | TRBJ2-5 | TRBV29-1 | CSVEGGTGTQYF | TGCAGCGTTGAAGGAGGGACGGGGACCCAGTACTTC
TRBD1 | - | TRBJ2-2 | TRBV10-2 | CASSQWTGGFGELFF | TGCGCCAGCAGTCAGTGGACAGGGGGGTTCGGGGAGCTGTTTTTT
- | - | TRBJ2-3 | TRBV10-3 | CAISDNVITDTQYF | TGTGCCATCAGTGACAACGTAATCACAGATACGCAGTATTTT
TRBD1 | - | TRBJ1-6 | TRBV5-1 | CASSLGQGGHSPLHF | TGCGCCAGCAGCTTGGGACAGGGCGGGCATTCACCCCTCCACTTT
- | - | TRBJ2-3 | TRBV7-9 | CASSLDGDTQYF | TGTGCCAGCAGCTTAGATGGAGATACGCAGTATTTT
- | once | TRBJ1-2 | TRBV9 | CASSAEGSFYGYTF | TGTGCCAGCAGCGCGGAGGGGTCCTTCTATGGCTACACCTTC
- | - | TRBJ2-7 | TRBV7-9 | CASSLEIYEQYF | TGTGCCAGCAGCTTAGAGATCTACGAGCAGTACTTC
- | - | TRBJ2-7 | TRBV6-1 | CASRGAAAYEQYF | TGTGCCAGCAGGGGGGCCGCGGCCTACGAGCAGTACTTC
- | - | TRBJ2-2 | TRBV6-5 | CASSNRRTNTGELFF | TGTGCCAGCAGTAACCGACGGACGAACACCGGGGAGCTGTTTTTT
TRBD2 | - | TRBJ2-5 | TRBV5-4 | CASSRREVETQYF | TGTGCCAGCAGCCGCCGGGAGGTAGAGACCCAGTACTTC
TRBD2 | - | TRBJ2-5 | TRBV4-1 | CASSQETSGETQYF | TGCGCCAGCAGCCAAGAGACTAGCGGAGAGACCCAGTACTTC
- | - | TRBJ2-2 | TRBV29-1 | CSVAGTAAGELFF | TGCAGCGTTGCCGGGACTGCAGCCGGGGAGCTGTTTTTT
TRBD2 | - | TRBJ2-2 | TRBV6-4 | CASSPHLAGGPIRAGELFF | TGTGCCAGCAGCCCTCATCTAGCGGGAGGGCCTATAAGGGCCGGGGAGCTGTTTTTT
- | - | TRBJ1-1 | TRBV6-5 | CASSQGHLRRAFF | TGTGCCAGCAGTCAGGGACACTTAAGGCGCGCTTTCTTT
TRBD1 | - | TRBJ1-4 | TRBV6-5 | CASSYSPQGDEKLFF | TGTGCCAGCAGTTACTCCCCCCAGGGGGATGAAAAACTGTTTTTT
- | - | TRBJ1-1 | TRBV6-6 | CASSYSMGGGDTEAFF | TGTGCCAGCAGTTACTCGATGGGGGGAGGTGACACTGAAGCTTTCTTT
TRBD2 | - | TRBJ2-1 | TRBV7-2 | CASSRTLATNEQFF | TGTGCCAGCAGCCGGACACTAGCGACAAATGAGCAGTTCTTC
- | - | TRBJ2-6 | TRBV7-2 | CASSFVGTGANVLTF | TGTGCCAGCAGCTTTGTCGGTACTGGGGCCAACGTCCTGACTTTC